Shown below are 27 T cell receptor beta chains from a single sample sequenced in a study of graft-versus-host responses after intestinal transplantation. These TCRs' antigens remain unknown. Method: immunoSEQ multiplex PCR; TCRdb's copy keeps in-frame clones and lacks some. The sample has 100,000 to 140,000 clones, over 80% seen once. This sample comprised unstimulated CD4+ T cells sorted from spleen or lymph node cells, obtained before transplant. These receptors all come from a human donor who was the organ donor for an intestinal transplant.

The chain joins TRBV5-6 to TRBJ1-2, with a tentative D call TRBD1 (5 bases). V dropped 3 bases and J dropped 4 bases, with 19 bases sitting between them. The CDR3 has 16 residues. Germline loops: CDR1 SGHDT, CDR2 YYEEEE. The CDR3 spells CASSSIRGSWGYGYTF. The CDR3 DNA is TGTGCCAGCAGCTCCATCCGGGGCTCGTGGGGCTATGGCTACACCTTC.

This chain connects TRBV6-1 to TRBJ2-7, with TRBD1 as a possible D gene (5 bases). Trimming cost V 7 bases and J 6 bases, with 16 bases left between them. From germline, CDR1 is MNHNS and CDR2 SASEGT. The CDR3 contains 13 residues. The CDR3 reads CASIKGVGGEQYF. As DNA, the CDR3 is TGTGCCAGCATTAAAGGGGTCGGCGGCGAGCAGTACTTC.

This rearrangement joins TRBV2 to TRBJ2-7; the D gene is possibly TRBD2 (6 bases). CDR1 is SNHLY, CDR2 FYNNEI, per germline. Trimming took off 5 bases at V and 3 bases at J, with 11 bases between the two ends. The CDR3 is made up of 13 amino acids. The CDR3: CASSPTSFYEQYF. The CDR3 bases are TGTGCCAGCAGTCCGACTAGTTTCTACGAGCAGTACTTC.

The chain uses TRBV7-6 and TRBJ1-2; TRBD1 matches at 7 bases. CDR1 is SGHVS and CDR2 is FNYEAQ in the germline V gene. Unmatched junction bases numbered 3, after V lost 5 bases and J lost 3 bases. The CDR3 spans 13 residues. CDR3 amino acids: CASSPGQDYGYTF. The CDR3 region has the DNA TGTGCCAGCAGCCCCGGACAGGACTATGGCTACACCTTC. The whole variable domain, filled in from reference TRBV7-6 and TRBJ1-2, reads GAGVSQSPRYKVTKRGQDVALRCDPISGHVSLYWYRQALGQGPEFLTYFNYEAQQDKSGLPNDRFSAERPEGSISTLTIQRTEQRDSAMYRCASSPGQDYGYTFGSGTRLTVV.

The chain couples TRBV11-3 to TRBJ1-3; D not certain. This CDR3 contains 14 residues. V lost 5 bases, J lost 2 bases, and 10 bases lay in between. Germline V lookup: CDR1 SGHNT, CDR2 YENEEA. CDR3 bases: TGTGCCAGCAGCCGTGGCAGCACTGGAAACACCATATATTTT. As protein: CASSRGSTGNTIYF.

As concerns this clone: The same CDR3 arises from other DNA sequences in this sample as well. The chain is built from TRBV5-1 and TRBJ2-3; 9 nucleotides line up with TRBD2. The CDR3 loop spans 15 amino acids. CDR1 is SGHRS, CDR2 YFSETQ, per germline. Unmatched junction bases numbered 0, after V lost 0 bases and J lost 1 base. The CDR3 DNA follows: TGCGCCAGCAGCTTGGGACTAGCGGGCACAGATACGCAGTATTTT. This codes for CASSLGLAGTDTQYF.

The chain recombines TRBV12-2 with TRBJ2-1; TRBD2, the D gene given by the table, was not confirmed from the DNA. TRBV12-2 is a pseudogene. This CDR3 spans 16 amino acids. CDR3 sequence: CASRRKLGSSYNEQFF. For the CDR3, the DNA is TGTGCAAGTCGCCGGAAGCTAGGATCTTCCTACAATGAGCAGTTCTTC.

The V and J genes are TRBV25-1 and TRBJ1-1; TRBD1 agrees at 9 bases. Germline values: CDR1 MGHDK, CDR2 SYGVNS. The CDR3 loop spans 14 amino acids. Trimming removed 5 bases from V and 10 bases from J; junction bases left unmatched: 11. The CDR3 DNA follows: TGTGCCAGCAGTCGGGCCCTACAGGGGGCAATAGCTTTCTTT. Translated, it gives CASSRALQGAIAFF.

This chain uses TRBV19 with TRBJ2-7; weak D call: TRBD2 (6 bases). Germline V gene lookup returns CDR1 LNHDA and CDR2 SQIVND (reference sequence). This CDR3 region has 14 residues. Trimming pared 4 bases from V and 3 bases from J, leaving 13 bases between. The CDR3 reads CASSKKRGIYEQYF. The CDR3 DNA sequence: TGTGCCAGTAGTAAAAAACGGGGGATCTACGAGCAGTACTTC.

The rearrangement uses TRBV7-2 and TRBJ2-5; the match to TRBD2 covers 11 bases. The J segment lost 3 bases and the V segment lost 3 bases, leaving 3 bases of the junction unmatched. The germline V gene encodes CDR1 SGHTA and CDR2 FQGNSA. The CDR3 sequence is 15 residues long. In DNA form, the CDR3 reads TGTGCCAGCAGCTTTACTAGCGGGGGAGAAGAGACCCAGTACTTC. Translating it yields CASSFTSGGEETQYF.

The rearrangement uses TRBV5-1 and TRBJ2-1; the D call may be TRBD1 or TRBD2 (6 bases each). Trimming cost V 3 bases and J 9 bases, with 16 bases left between them. CDR1 is SGHRS, CDR2 YFSETQ, per germline. The CDR3 sequence is 14 residues long. The CDR3 sequence: CASSYYQKGGEQFF. DNA of the CDR3: TGCGCCAGCAGCTACTACCAAAAGGGGGGTGAGCAGTTCTTC.

V usage is TRBV19 and J usage is TRBJ2-3, with a possible D match to TRBD2 (5 bases). This CDR3 has 15 residues. Trimming took off 3 bases at V and 4 bases at J, with 14 bases between the two ends. The germline CDR1 and CDR2 sequences are LNHDA and SQIVND (reference sequence). CDR3: CASSIGRTGADTQYF. CDR3 DNA: TGTGCCAGTAGTATTGGGCGAACCGGGGCAGATACGCAGTATTTT.

The chain employs TRBV4-1 and TRBJ2-3; TRBD2 might be the D (5 bases). This CDR3 has 14 amino acids. Germline V lookup: CDR1 MGHRA, CDR2 YSYEKL. V lost 4 bases, J lost 2 bases, and 10 bases lay in between. The CDR3 spells CASSLRLYTDTQYF. The CDR3 DNA is TGCGCCAGCAGCCTCCGACTATACACAGATACGCAGTATTTT.

In its sample, this clone was seen once. The J gene is TRBJ1-6, the V gene TRBV6-1, with D unclear. The germline gives CDR1 MNHNS, CDR2 SASEGT. This CDR3 has 16 amino acids. Trimming left V 1 base short and J 7 bases short, with 14 bases between. This chain's CDR3 is CASSEVVRGPNSPLHF. The CDR3 DNA sequence: TGTGCCAGCAGTGAAGTGGTGCGGGGTCCCAATTCACCCCTCCACTTT.

The J gene is TRBJ1-1, the V gene TRBV2; D call uncertain. Germline values: CDR1 SNHLY, CDR2 FYNNEI. CDR3 length: 13 amino acids. Trimming removed 6 bases from V and 4 bases from J, with 12 bases in between. The CDR3 here is CASRGSPSTEAFF. The CDR3 nucleotides read TGTGCCAGCAGAGGCAGCCCGAGCACTGAAGCTTTCTTT.

V usage is TRBV5-1 and J usage is TRBJ2-5, with D possibly called TRBD1 or TRBD2 (5 bases each). The ends were cut back, 6 bases at V and 6 bases at J, with 12 bases in the middle. Germline V lookup: CDR1 SGHRS, CDR2 YFSETQ. The CDR3 is made up of 12 amino acids. CDR3 region: CASTIGGKTQYF. The CDR3 DNA is TGCGCCAGCACCATTGGGGGAAAGACCCAGTACTTC.

The chain recombines TRBV7-9 with TRBJ1-1, with 9 bases lining up with TRBD1. V lost 1 base and J lost 3; bases outside the gene matches: 9. The germline V gene encodes CDR1 SEHNR and CDR2 FQNEAQ (reference sequence). The CDR3 sequence is 17 residues long. The CDR3 DNA reads TGTGCCAGCAGCTTAGACTACAGGGGGCGGCGGGACACTGAAGCTTTCTTT. Translating gives CASSLDYRGRRDTEAFF.

The genes are TRBV2 and TRBJ2-5, with 7 nucleotides matching TRBD2. This CDR3 has 15 amino acids. In germline, CDR1 is SNHLY, CDR2 FYNNEI. Trimming took 2 bases from V and 7 from J; bases not matched to a gene: 10. The CDR3, as DNA: TGTGCCAGCAGTGAACGCCTAGCGGACCTTTCGACCCAGTACTTC. Its protein is CASSERLADLSTQYF.

The genes are TRBV5-4 and TRBJ1-2; 9 positions agree with TRBD1. Germline lookup yields CDR1 SGHNT and CDR2 YYREEE (reference sequence). The CDR3 is 15 amino acids. Losses at the gene ends were 0 bases for V and 6 bases for J; bases not matched to a gene: 6. The CDR3, as DNA: TGTGCCAGCAGCTTGGTCGGGACAGGGACGCATGGCTACACCTTC. This sequence encodes CASSLVGTGTHGYTF.

J is TRBJ1-4 and V is TRBV7-9; TRBD1 might be the D (6 bases). Trimming stripped 4 bases from V and 0 bases from J, with 12 bases between. This CDR3 region has 16 residues. Looked up from germline, CDR1 is SEHNR and CDR2 is FQNEAQ (reference sequence). CDR3 sequence (DNA): TGTGCCAGCAGCTCTAGAGGGACACCAACTAATGAAAAACTGTTTTTT. Translated, it gives CASSSRGTPTNEKLFF.

This rearrangement joins TRBV19 to TRBJ1-1; maybe TRBD1 (5 bases). Trimming pared 5 bases from V and 6 bases from J, leaving 13 bases between. Germline CDR1 is LNHDA and CDR2 is SQIVND (reference sequence). The CDR3 is 13 residues long. CDR3 in amino acids: CASSYLGTPEAFF. The CDR3 DNA follows: TGTGCCAGTAGTTACCTAGGGACCCCTGAAGCTTTCTTT.

The chain has TRBV11-3 and TRBJ2-5, with TRBD1 identical over 9 bases. The J call is in doubt because the DNA end fits TRBJ2-7 better. Germline V gene data show CDR1 as SGHNT and CDR2 as YENEEA. The CDR3 has 14 amino acids. The CDR3 loop is CASRIIGTGYEQYF. DNA for the CDR3: TGTGCCAGCAGAATTATCGGGACAGGGTACGAGCAGTACTTC.

The CDR3 here is CASSNQDRLNTEAFF. CDR3 bases: TGTGCCAGCAGCAACCAAGACAGGCTGAACACTGAAGCTTTCTTT. The genes are TRBV7-9 and TRBJ1-1, with D maybe TRBD1 (6 bases). The CDR3 is made up of 15 amino acids. The germline V and J ends were trimmed by 5 bases and 0 bases, with 13 bases remaining between them. The germline V gene has CDR1 SEHNR and CDR2 FQNEAQ (reference sequence).

In this sample, this clone turned up once. The chain recombines TRBV19 with TRBJ2-7; D gene unclear. The CDR3 consists of 13 residues. Germline CDR1 reads LNHDA; CDR2 reads SQIVND (reference sequence). V was trimmed by 10 bases and J by 3 bases, leaving 16 bases between them. Here the CDR3 DNA reads TGTGCCACCAATAAGGACGCCGGCTACGAGCAGTACTTC. Translated, it gives CATNKDAGYEQYF.

This chain links TRBV5-1 with TRBJ1-1, with D maybe TRBD1 (5 bases). This CDR3 spans 13 amino acids. The germline CDR1 and CDR2 sequences are SGHRS and YFSETQ. V gave up 4 bases and J gave up 1 base, with 8 bases separating them. CDR3 residues: CASSTRGNTEAFF. The DNA of the CDR3 is TGCGCCAGCAGCACTAGGGGGAACACTGAAGCTTTCTTT.

The CDR3 loop reads CAWSRQGLMDEQYF. As DNA, the CDR3 is TGTGCCTGGAGTAGGCAGGGGCTTATGGACGAGCAGTACTTC. The chain is built from TRBV30 and TRBJ2-7; D possibly corresponds to TRBD1 (6 bases). The CDR3 runs to 14 residues. CDR1 is GTSNPN, CDR2 SVGIG, per germline (reference sequence). V lost 2 bases to trimming and J lost 5 bases, with 16 bases between them.

The chain recombines TRBV6-4 with TRBJ2-7; TRBD1 is a possible D gene (6 bases). Trimming pared 3 bases from V and 5 bases from J, leaving 14 bases between. This CDR3 is 14 amino acids long. The germline gives CDR1 MRHNA, CDR2 SNTAGT. The DNA of the CDR3 is TGTGCCAGCAGTGAACAACAGGGTAGTAACGAGCAGTACTTC. Its translation: CASSEQQGSNEQYF.